The 8 T cell receptor beta chains given below trace back to one sample, sequenced in a study of cytomegalovirus exposure and HLA in healthy donors. The PCR made use of 60 Vbeta and 13 Jbeta primers. Clones were sequenced by immunoSEQ multiplex PCR, and TCRdb holds only the in-frame ones, with some missing. The sample has 150,000 to 200,000 clones, 60% to 80% seen once; the top ten hold about 7.7%. The sample consisted of PBMCs. These receptors originate from a woman aged 40 to 55 in good health and CMV-seropositive.

A few counts support this clone. The V and J genes are TRBV9 and TRBJ2-7, with 11 nucleotides matching TRBD2. The CDR3 length is 18 residues. The J segment lost 3 bases and the V segment lost 7 bases, leaving 18 bases of the junction unmatched. Germline CDR1 SGDLS, CDR2 YYNGEE. The CDR3 DNA reads as TGTGCCAGCTCACCGGGTGAGACTAGCGGGAAAAGATACTACGAGCAGTACTTC. This gives the protein CASSPGETSGKRYYEQYF.

The chain joins TRBV10-2 to TRBJ1-5; 7 nucleotides match TRBD1. Trimming took 4 bases from V and 2 from J; bases not matched to a gene: 5. The length of the CDR3 is 15 residues. Germline loops: CDR1 WSHSY, CDR2 SAAADI. The chain's CDR3 is CASSGQGRGNQPQHF. The CDR3 DNA reads as TGCGCCAGCAGTGGACAGGGAAGGGGCAATCAGCCCCAGCATTTT.

This clone occurred a few times. CDR3 bases: TGCGCCAGCAGCCCCCGGGTGGGAGCAACTAATGAAAAACTGTTTTTT. It codes for CASSPRVGATNEKLFF. The chain uses TRBV4-3 and TRBJ1-4; D is unresolved. The CDR3 totals 16 residues. The V end lost 4 bases, the J end lost 0 bases, and 12 bases lay between the germline ends. Germline-derived CDR1 and CDR2 are LGHNA and YSLEER.

The CDR3 region is CASSGTAGAKNIQYF. The CDR3 coding sequence is TGTGCCAGTAGTGGTACGGCGGGGGCCAAAAACATTCAGTACTTC. This chain uses TRBV19 with TRBJ2-4, with D perhaps matching TRBD2 (6 bases). The germline V and J ends were trimmed by 5 bases and 1 base, with 12 bases remaining between them. CDR1 and CDR2 from the germline V gene are LNHDA and SQIVND (reference sequence). The CDR3 contains 15 residues.

The chain joins TRBV2 to TRBJ1-3; D remains unclear. V gave up 3 bases and J gave up 0 bases, with 6 bases separating them. The germline V gene has CDR1 SNHLY and CDR2 FYNNEI. The CDR3 sequence is 14 residues long. For the CDR3, the DNA is TGTGCCAGCAGTGATGGGAGCTCTGGAAACACCATATATTTT. Translated: CASSDGSSGNTIYF.

This sequence joins TRBV10-1 and TRBJ2-2, with 9 bases aligning to TRBD2. After removal of 6 bases from V and 6 bases from J, the junction contained 14 bases not matched to a gene. This CDR3 contains 17 residues. From germline, CDR1 is WNHNN and CDR2 SYGVQD (reference sequence). In nucleotides, the CDR3 is TGCGCCAGCAGCTCGGGTGGGGTAGCGGGAGTTGCCGGGGAGCTGTTTTTT. This codes for CASSSGGVAGVAGELFF.

The count of this clone is one. The V call is TRBV5-4, the J call TRBJ2-5; D gene uncertain. V shed 2 bases and J shed 0 bases, with 5 bases lying between them. CDR3 length equals 13 residues. The germline CDR1 and CDR2 sequences are SGHNT and YYREEE (reference sequence). The CDR3 nucleotides are TGTGCCAGCAGCTTCGAGTACCAAGAGACCCAGTACTTC. Translation: CASSFEYQETQYF.

To note about this clone: Other DNA sequences within the sample encode an identical CDR3. The chain employs TRBV5-1 and TRBJ2-3; 12 bases line up with TRBD2. Trimming at V came to 2 bases and at J to 3 bases, leaving 1 base not matched to a gene. Germline V CDR1 and CDR2: SGHRS, YFSETQ. The CDR3 runs 15 residues. The CDR3 DNA reads TGCGCCAGCAGCTTACTAGCGGGAGGAACAGATACGCAGTATTTT. Amino acid sequence: CASSLLAGGTDTQYF.